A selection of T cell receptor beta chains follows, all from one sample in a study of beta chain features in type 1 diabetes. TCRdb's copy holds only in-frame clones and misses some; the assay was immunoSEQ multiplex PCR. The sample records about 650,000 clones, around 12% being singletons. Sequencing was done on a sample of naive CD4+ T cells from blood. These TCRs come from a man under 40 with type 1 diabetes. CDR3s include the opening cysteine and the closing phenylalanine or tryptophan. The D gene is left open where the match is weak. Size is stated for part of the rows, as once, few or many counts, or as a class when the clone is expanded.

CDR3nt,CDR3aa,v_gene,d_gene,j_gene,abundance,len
TGTGCCAGCAGCTTACAGGGGGCGATCGCCGGGGAGCTGTTTTTT,CASSLQGAIAGELFF,TRBV7-9,TRBD1,TRBJ2-2,few,15
TGTGCCACCAGCTTGGGCCCCGGGGCGGGGGCTGCGAACACCGGGGAGCTGTTTTTT,CATSLGPGAGAANTGELFF,TRBV15,.,TRBJ2-2,.,19
TGTGCCAGCAGCCCAGGACAGGGGGTCTCACCCCTCCACTTT,CASSPGQGVSPLHF,TRBV11-3,TRBD1,TRBJ1-6,once,14
TGTGCCAGCAGCCGCGGCAGCGAGAATGAGCAGTTCTTC,CASSRGSENEQFF,TRBV7-9,.,TRBJ2-1,few,13
TGTGCCAGCAGCTTTGGACAGGGCACAGATACGCAGTATTTT,CASSFGQGTDTQYF,TRBV5-4,TRBD1,TRBJ2-3,few,14
TGTGCCAACCCTAGGGACAGGACTTACTCTGGGGCCAACGTCCTGACTTTC,CANPRDRTYSGANVLTF,TRBV2,TRBD1,TRBJ2-6,.,17
TGCGCCAGCTCCGACCCGGGAGGGTCACCCCTCCACTTT,CASSDPGGSPLHF,TRBV5-1,.,TRBJ1-6,few,13
TGTGCCAGCAGTTACTCCGGACAGGGGCTTCACGAGCAGTACTTC,CASSYSGQGLHEQYF,TRBV6-5,TRBD1,TRBJ2-7,.,15
TGCAGCGTTGTGGTCGGGACAGAAAAACTGTTTTTT,CSVVVGTEKLFF,TRBV29-1,.,TRBJ1-4,.,12
TGTGCCAGCAGCCGAGGACTAGCGGCCCGCTCCTACAATGAGCAGTTCTTC,CASSRGLAARSYNEQFF,TRBV7-2,TRBD2,TRBJ2-1,.,17
TGTGCCCAAGCGGGGGCTAACGGTTCACCCCTCCACTTT,CAQAGANGSPLHF,TRBV30,.,TRBJ1-6,.,13
TGTGCCTGGAATAACAGGGTCTCGGGTGAAAAACTGTTTTTT,CAWNNRVSGEKLFF,TRBV30,.,TRBJ1-4,few,14
TGCGCCAGCAGCTTGGTTCACACTGAAGCTTTCTTT,CASSLVHTEAFF,TRBV5-1,.,TRBJ1-1,.,12
TGTGCCAGCAGGACATTCAGGAGCTCTGGGGCCAACGTCCTGACTTTC,CASRTFRSSGANVLTF,TRBV28,.,TRBJ2-6,few,16
TGTGCCAGCAGTGTTCGTCGACGGAGTCAGGGCGAGCAGTACTTC,CASSVRRRSQGEQYF,TRBV2,.,TRBJ2-7,.,15
TGCGCCAGCAGATCAAACCCGACAGGGGCATGGGAGCAGTACTTC,CASRSNPTGAWEQYF,TRBV5-1,TRBD1,TRBJ2-7,.,15
TGTGCCAGCAGTTACTCAGCCGGCAGGTCTTTCATATATTTT,CASSYSAGRSFIYF,TRBV6-5,.,TRBJ1-3,few,14
TGTGCCAGCAGCTTAGTCGCAGATACGCAGTATTTT,CASSLVADTQYF,TRBV7-9,.,TRBJ2-3,.,12
TGTGCCATCAGTGAGCGAGGACTGACTGGGGGGGATGAGCAGTTCTTC,CAISERGLTGGDEQFF,TRBV10-3,TRBD2,TRBJ2-1,.,16
TGCAGCGTAGGGACATTGAACACCGGGGAGCTGTTTTTT,CSVGTLNTGELFF,TRBV29-1,.,TRBJ2-2,few,13